The entry that follows covers one T cell receptor beta chain sequence. This clone turned up a few times. It lacks a known antigen. No much larger clonotype is one base removed from it; base qualities were not supplied. The CDR1 and CDR2 encoded by the germline V gene are SGHTS and YDEGEE. The CDR3 sequence holds 14 residues, the cysteine and phenylalanine included. Kept here is only the CDR3 DNA, which spans 42 bases and is read in frame from base 1. V and J are trimmed by 0 bases and 3 bases, and the gene matches miss 2 bases of the junction. This sample is part of a study of T cells after somatic rescue of genetic block (dated by TCRdb to about 2020). For the wider study: What the study looked at was long-term robustness, specifically in a T-cell system that came about through somatic rescue of a genetic block in T-cell development.

Library prep was done by the immunoSEQ multiplex PCR assay. Here the immuneACCESS table is served through TCRdb, limited to in-frame sequences with V and J called. Missing clones are a known gap in these copies; in checked studies unresolved V genes cover under half, and the rest lacks a known reason. Present in this sample are 15,000 or so clones, about two thirds of which were seen just once. The ten largest make up 13% to 15% of the sample. The chain links TRBV5-8 with TRBJ2-7; TRBD1 fits 8 bases in the junction. The sample was peripheral blood mononuclear cells (PBMCs). The receptor was isolated from a boy younger than 18. For the CDR3, the sequence is CASSLGTGRYEQYF. The nucleotide sequence is TGTGCCAGCAGCTTGGGGACAGGGCGCTACGAGCAGTACTTC. The CDR3 plus the reference TRBV5-8 and TRBJ2-7 genes for the other parts give the full variable domain: EAGVTQSPTHLIKTRGQQATLRCSPISGHTSVYWYQQALGLGLQFLLWYDEGEERNRGNFPPRFSGRQFPNYSSELNVNALELEDSALYLCASSLGTGRYEQYFGPGTRLTVT.